The clone carrying this T cell receptor (beta chain) was detected a few times. The sample originates from a study of cytomegalovirus exposure and HLA in healthy donors. The validation cohort, a group of over a hundred subjects, included the donors and was separate from the roughly 670-subject first cohort. The V gene lost 3 bases and the J gene lost 6 bases, with 18 bases spanning the gap. CDR3 size: 15 residues. The germline V gene has CDR1 MNHEY and CDR2 SMNVEV (reference sequence). TCRdb's table, derived via immunoSEQ multiplex PCR, lists solely in-frame clones and lacks some. The sample includes about 330,000 clones, 75% to 90% of them seen just once.

Sequenced: PBMCs. This clonotype was obtained from a woman aged 30 to 39 in good health and CMV-seropositive. J is TRBJ2-7 and V is TRBV27, with D perhaps TRBD2 (6 bases). Here the CDR3 reads CASSFQWWKGGEQYF. The CDR3 nucleotides read TGTGCCAGCAGTTTTCAGTGGTGGAAGGGAGGCGAGCAGTACTTC.